This T cell receptor (beta chain) was identified in a study of blood T cell repertoires in COVID-19 (dated by TCRdb to 2018 to 2020). Regarding the study in general: Samples covering the acute and convalescent phases of COVID-19 were provided by collaborators in the United States, Italy and Spain. Subjects who had been exposed to COVID-19, were actively infected with it, or had recovered from it provided the deeply sampled blood TCRbeta repertoires that made up the dataset. The repertoires were released in a freely available public database meant as a resource for research on the immune response to SARS-CoV-2. The material from the prospective study consisted of cDNA or gDNA derived from T cells, B-cell-depleted T cells, or PBMCs. Samples were obtained from the ongoing ImmuneRACE study (first 160 participants) and from over 1,000 subjects provided by 6 global collaborators. Where HLA class I and class II types were available, the types were taken from metadata supplied by the sample provider, not from assay-based typing. The sample metadata nearly always contained a de-identified subject ID, COVID-19 status, age in years and sex.

The immunoSEQ Assay, a bias-controlled multiplex PCR, was used to amplify TCRbeta CDR3 regions from genomic DNA. In the original analysis: Within the assay, amplification of reference gene primers was used to estimate how many nucleated cells each sample contained. To quantify the absolute abundance of each unique TCRbeta CDR3 rearrangement, sequence reads were collapsed and filtered. For each sample, productive Simpson clonality was calculated as the square root of Simpson's diversity index over productive rearrangements. TCRdb retrieved this table from immuneACCESS and kept in-frame rearrangements only. Not all clones are present; in checked studies, unresolved V genes account for under half, and no reason is known for the remainder. The V and J calls and clone size were taken over from that table, and D and trimming were inferred from the DNA. In this sample the table shows about 120,000 clones, 82% of which occur a single time. 4% to 5.5% of the sample is held by the ten biggest clonotypes.

The paper's findings and limits, for the study overall: How much clinical and demographic metadata was included differed by source and by participant, and the metadata was provided uncurated.

Collaborating institutions collected whole blood in K2EDTA tubes following their own protocols. For TCRbeta analysis, collaborators shipped samples as frozen whole blood, isolated PBMCs, or DNA extracted from either of those sample types. Remarks on this clone: There is no known antigen for this receptor. No base qualities exist here, and no much larger clone lies one base off it.

The cysteine opens and the phenylalanine closes a CDR3 of 11 amino acids. CDR3 DNA only is kept here, 33 bases in frame from base 1. V and J are truncated by 6 bases and 8 bases respectively, leaving an intervening sequence of 10 bases. CDR1 LNHDA and CDR2 SQIVND were looked up in the germline V gene (reference sequence). The specimen was peripheral blood. The receptor chain draws on TRBV19 and TRBJ1-1; the D segment cannot be called with confidence. The TCR sequence derives from a woman aged 70-85 years with acute or convalescent COVID-19. The CDR3 reads CASRRPLEAFF. DNA sequence: TGTGCCAGTAGGAGGCCGCTCGAAGCTTTCTTT.